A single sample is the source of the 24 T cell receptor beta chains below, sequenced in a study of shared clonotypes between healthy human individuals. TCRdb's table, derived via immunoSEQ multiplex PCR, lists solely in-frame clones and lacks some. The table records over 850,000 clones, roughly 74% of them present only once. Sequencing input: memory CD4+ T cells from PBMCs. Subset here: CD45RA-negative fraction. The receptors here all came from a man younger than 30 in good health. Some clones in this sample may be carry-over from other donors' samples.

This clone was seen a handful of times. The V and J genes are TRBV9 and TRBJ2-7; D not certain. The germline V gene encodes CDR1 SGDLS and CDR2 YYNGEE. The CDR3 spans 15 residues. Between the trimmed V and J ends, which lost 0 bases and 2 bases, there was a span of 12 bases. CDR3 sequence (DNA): TGTGCCAGCAGCGTAGATTCCGCGGCGACCTACGAGCAGTACTTC. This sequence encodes CASSVDSAATYEQYF.

This CDR3 reads CSGGRLLDNEQFF. In DNA form, the CDR3 reads TGCAGCGGGGGGAGACTCCTTGACAATGAGCAGTTCTTC. The chain combines TRBV29-1 with TRBJ2-1, with D perhaps given as TRBD1 or TRBD2 (5 bases each). The V gene lost 7 bases and the J gene lost 5 bases, with 15 bases spanning the gap. The CDR3 runs 13 residues. CDR1 and CDR2 from the germline V gene are SQVTM and ANQGSEA.

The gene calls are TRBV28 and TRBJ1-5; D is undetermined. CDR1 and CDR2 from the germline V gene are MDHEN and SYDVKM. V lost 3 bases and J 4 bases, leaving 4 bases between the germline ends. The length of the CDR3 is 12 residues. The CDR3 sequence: CASSFLNQPQHF. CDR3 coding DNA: TGTGCCAGCAGTTTTCTGAATCAGCCCCAGCATTTT.

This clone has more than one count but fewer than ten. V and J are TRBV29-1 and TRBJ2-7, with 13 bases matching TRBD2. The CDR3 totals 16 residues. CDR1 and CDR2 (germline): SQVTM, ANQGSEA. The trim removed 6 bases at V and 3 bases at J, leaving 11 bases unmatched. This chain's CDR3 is CSVTGTSGTPRYEQYF. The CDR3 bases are TGCAGCGTGACCGGGACTAGCGGGACCCCACGCTACGAGCAGTACTTC.

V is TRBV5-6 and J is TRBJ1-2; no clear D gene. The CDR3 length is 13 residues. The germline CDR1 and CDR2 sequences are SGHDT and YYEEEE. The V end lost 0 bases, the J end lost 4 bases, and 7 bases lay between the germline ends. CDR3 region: CASSLGWTYGYTF. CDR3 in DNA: TGTGCCAGCAGCTTGGGTTGGACCTATGGCTACACCTTC.

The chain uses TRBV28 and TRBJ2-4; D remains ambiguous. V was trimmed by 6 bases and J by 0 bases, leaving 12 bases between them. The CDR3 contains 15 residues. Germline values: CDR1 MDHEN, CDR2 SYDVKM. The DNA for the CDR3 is TGTGCCAGCAGCGACATCTTTGAAGCCAAAAACATTCAGTACTTC. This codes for CASSDIFEAKNIQYF.

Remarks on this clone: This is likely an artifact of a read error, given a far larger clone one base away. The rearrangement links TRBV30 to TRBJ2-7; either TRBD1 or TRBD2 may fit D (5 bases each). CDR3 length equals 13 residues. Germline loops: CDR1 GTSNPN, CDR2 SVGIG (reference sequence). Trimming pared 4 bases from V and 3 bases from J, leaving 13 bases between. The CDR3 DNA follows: TGTGCCTGGAATGTACTGGGGGACTACGAGCAGTACTTC. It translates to CAWNVLGDYEQYF.

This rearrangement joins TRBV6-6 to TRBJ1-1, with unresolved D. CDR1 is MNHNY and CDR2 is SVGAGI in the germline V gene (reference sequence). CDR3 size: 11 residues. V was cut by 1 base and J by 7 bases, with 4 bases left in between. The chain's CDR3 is CASSYYSEAFF. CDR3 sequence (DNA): TGTGCCAGCAGTTACTACAGTGAAGCTTTCTTT.

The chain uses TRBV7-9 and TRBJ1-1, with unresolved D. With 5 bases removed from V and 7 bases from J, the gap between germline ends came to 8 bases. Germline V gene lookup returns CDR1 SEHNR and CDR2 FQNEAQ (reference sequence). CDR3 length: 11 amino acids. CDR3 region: CASSPQVEAFF. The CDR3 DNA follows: TGTGCCAGCAGCCCACAAGTTGAAGCTTTCTTT.

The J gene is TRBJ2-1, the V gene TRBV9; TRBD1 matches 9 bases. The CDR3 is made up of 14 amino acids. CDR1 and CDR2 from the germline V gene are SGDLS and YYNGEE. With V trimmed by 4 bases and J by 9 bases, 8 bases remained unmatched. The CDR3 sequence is CASSPTGQGSEQFF. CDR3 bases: TGTGCCAGCAGCCCCACGGGACAGGGCAGTGAGCAGTTCTTC.

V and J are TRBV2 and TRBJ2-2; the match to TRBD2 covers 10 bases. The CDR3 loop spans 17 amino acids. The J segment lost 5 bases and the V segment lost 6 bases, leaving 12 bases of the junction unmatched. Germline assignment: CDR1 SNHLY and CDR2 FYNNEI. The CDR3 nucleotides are TGTGCCAGCAGGAGGGGGCTAGCGGGAGTTGGGACCGGGGAGCTGTTTTTT. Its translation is CASRRGLAGVGTGELFF.

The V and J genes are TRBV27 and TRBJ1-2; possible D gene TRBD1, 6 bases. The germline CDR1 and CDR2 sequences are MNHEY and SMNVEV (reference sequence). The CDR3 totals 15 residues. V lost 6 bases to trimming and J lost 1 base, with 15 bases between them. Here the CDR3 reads CASSPGTTYNYGYTF. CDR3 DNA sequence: TGTGCCAGCAGCCCCGGGACAACCTATAACTATGGCTACACCTTC.

The DNA of the CDR3 is TGTGCCACCAGCGTTACGGCCCTTTCGCGTGAGGAGCAGTTCTTC. Its protein product is CATSVTALSREEQFF. V and J are TRBV15 and TRBJ2-1; D is unresolved. The V and J ends lost 5 bases and 10 bases respectively, with 21 bases between them. In germline, CDR1 is LNHNV, CDR2 YYDKDF (reference sequence). The CDR3 covers 15 residues.

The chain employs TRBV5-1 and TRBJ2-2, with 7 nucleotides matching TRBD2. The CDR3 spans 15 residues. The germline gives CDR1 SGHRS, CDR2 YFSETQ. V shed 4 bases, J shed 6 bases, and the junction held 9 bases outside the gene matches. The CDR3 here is CASSLLGLVAGELFF. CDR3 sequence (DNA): TGCGCCAGCAGCCTATTAGGACTAGTTGCCGGGGAGCTGTTTTTT.

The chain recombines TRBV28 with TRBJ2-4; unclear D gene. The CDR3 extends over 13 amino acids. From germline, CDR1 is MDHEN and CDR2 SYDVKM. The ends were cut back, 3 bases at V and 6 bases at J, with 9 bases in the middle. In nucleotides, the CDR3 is TGTGCCAGCAGTTTCGGCTACAGAAACATTCAGTACTTC. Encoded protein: CASSFGYRNIQYF.

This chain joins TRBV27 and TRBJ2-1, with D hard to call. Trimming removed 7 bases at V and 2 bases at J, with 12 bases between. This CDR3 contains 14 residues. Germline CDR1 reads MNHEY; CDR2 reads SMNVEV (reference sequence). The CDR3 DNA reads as TGTGCCAGCAAGCTTGGCCAGGCCTACAATGAGCAGTTCTTC. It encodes CASKLGQAYNEQFF.

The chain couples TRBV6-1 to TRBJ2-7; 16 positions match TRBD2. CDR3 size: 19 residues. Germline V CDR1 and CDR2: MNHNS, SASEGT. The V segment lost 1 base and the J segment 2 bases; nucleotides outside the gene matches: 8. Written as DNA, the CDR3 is TGTGCCAGCAGTGAAGTAGGCGGGACTAGCGGGAGGGCCCCCTACGAGCAGTACTTC. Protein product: CASSEVGGTSGRAPYEQYF.

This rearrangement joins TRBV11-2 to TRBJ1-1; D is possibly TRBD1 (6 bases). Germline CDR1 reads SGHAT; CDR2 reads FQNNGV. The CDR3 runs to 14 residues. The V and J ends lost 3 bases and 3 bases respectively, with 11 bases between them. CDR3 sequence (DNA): TGTGCCAGCAGCTTCATACAGGGATACACTGAAGCTTTCTTT. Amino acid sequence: CASSFIQGYTEAFF. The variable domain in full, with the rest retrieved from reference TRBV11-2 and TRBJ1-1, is EAGVAQSPRYKIIEKRQSVAFWCNPISGHATLYWYQQILGQGPKLLIQFQNNGVVDDSQLPKDRFSAERLKGVDSTLKIQPAKLEDSAVYLCASSFIQGYTEAFFGQGTRLTVV.

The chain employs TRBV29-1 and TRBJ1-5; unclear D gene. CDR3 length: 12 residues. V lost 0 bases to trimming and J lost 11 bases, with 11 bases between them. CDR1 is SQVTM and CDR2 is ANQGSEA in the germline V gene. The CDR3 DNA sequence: TGCAGCGTTGAAGATTGGCGCAAGACCCAGCATTTT. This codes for CSVEDWRKTQHF. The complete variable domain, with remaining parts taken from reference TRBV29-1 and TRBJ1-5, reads SAVISQKPSRDICQRGTSLTIQCQVDSQVTMMFWYRQQPGQSLTLIATANQGSEATYESGFVIDKFPISRPNLTFSTLTVSNMSPEDSSIYLCSVEDWRKTQHFGDGTRLSIL.

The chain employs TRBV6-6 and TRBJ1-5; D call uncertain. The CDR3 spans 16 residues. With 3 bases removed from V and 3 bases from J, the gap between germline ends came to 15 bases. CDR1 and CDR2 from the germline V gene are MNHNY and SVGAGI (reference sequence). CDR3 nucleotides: TGTGCCAGCAGTTATGTGGGGTCTAGCTACAATCAGCCCCAGCATTTT. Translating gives CASSYVGSSYNQPQHF.

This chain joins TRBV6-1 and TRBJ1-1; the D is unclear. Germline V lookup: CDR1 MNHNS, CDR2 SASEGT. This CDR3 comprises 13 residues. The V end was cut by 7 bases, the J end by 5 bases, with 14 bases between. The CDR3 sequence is CASNTEGWTEAFF. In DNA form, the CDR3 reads TGTGCCAGCAACACTGAGGGATGGACTGAAGCTTTCTTT.

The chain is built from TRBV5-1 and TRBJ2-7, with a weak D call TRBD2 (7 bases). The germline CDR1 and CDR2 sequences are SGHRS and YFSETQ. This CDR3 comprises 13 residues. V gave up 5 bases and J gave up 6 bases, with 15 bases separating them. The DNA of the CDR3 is TGCGCCAGCAGTCAAGGGGGGGACGGCGAGCAGTACTTC. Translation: CASSQGGDGEQYF.

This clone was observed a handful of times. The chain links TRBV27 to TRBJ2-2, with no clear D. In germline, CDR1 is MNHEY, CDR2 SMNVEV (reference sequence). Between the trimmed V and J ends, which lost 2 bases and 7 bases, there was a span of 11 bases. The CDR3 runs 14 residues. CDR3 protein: CASSLNWANGELFF. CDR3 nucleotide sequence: TGTGCCAGCAGTTTAAATTGGGCGAACGGGGAGCTGTTTTTT.

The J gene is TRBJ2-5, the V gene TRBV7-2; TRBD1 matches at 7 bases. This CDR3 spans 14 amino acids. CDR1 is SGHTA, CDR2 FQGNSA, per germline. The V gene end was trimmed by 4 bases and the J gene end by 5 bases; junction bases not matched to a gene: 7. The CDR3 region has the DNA TGTGCCAGCAGCTGGACAGGTTTTTACGAGACCCAGTACTTC. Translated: CASSWTGFYETQYF.